The clone carrying this T cell receptor (beta chain) occurred many times. What it recognizes is unknown. These data belong to a study of T cells in Graves' hyperthyroidism and ophthalmopathy. CDR3 length equals 16 residues. Per germline, CDR1 KGHSH and CDR2 LQKENI. The germline V and J ends were trimmed by 2 bases and 4 bases, with 17 bases remaining between them. Study-wide findings and caveats: Ophthalmopathy stood apart from stable hyperthyroidism in a 13 V-J model.

TCR beta CDR3 regions were amplified from RNA transcripts. The TCR CDR3 first-round RT-PCR relied on the HTBI primer set. MiXCR, run by TCRdb on the multiplex PCR reads, gives a single entry per CDR3 protein. In the table there are about 740,000 distinct CDR3 sequences, 11% to 15% of which are singletons. Fresh peripheral blood, roughly 9.6 ml, was the source of the PBMCs. This receptor was obtained from a woman younger than 30 with Graves' hyperthyroidism. Sequencing was carried out using blood. The chain carries TRBV18 and TRBJ1-1; D remains unclear. The CDR3 coding sequence is TGTGCCAGCTCACCAGTCCTGGTTGAATCTCGCACTGAAGCTTTCTTT. Its translation is CASSPVLVESRTEAFF.